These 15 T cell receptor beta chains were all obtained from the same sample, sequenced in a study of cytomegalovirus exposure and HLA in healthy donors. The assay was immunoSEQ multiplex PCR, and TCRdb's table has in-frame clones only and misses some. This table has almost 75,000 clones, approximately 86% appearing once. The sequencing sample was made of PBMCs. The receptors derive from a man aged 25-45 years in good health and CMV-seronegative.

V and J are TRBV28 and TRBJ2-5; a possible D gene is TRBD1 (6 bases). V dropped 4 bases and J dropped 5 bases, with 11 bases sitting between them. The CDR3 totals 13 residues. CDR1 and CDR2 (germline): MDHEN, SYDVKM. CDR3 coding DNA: TGTGCCAGCAGTTACCAGGGGAGTGAGACCCAGTACTTC. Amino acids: CASSYQGSETQYF. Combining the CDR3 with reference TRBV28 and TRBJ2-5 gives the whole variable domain DVKVTQSSRYLVKRTGEKVFLECVQDMDHENMFWYRQDPGLGLRLIYFSYDVKMKEKGDIPEGYSVSREKKERFSLILESASTNQTSMYLCASSYQGSETQYFGPGTRLLVL.

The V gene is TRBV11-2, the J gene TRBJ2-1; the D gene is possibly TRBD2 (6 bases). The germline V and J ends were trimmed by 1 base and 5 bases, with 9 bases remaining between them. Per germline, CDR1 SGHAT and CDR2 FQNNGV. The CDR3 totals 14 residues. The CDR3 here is CASSLARGNNEQFF. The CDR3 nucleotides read TGTGCCAGCAGCTTAGCCCGGGGGAACAATGAGCAGTTCTTC.

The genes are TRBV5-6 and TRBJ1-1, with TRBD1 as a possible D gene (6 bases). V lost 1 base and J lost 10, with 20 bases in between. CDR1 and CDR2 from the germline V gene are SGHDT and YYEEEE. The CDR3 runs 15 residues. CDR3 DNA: TGTGCCAGCAGCTTGTTCGAACAGGGTAGCGCTGGAGCTTTCTTT. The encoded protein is CASSLFEQGSAGAFF.

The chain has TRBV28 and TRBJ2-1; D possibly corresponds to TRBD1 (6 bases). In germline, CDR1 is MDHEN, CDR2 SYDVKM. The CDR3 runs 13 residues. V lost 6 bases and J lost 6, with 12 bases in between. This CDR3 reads CASRPTGTNEQFF. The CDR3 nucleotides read TGTGCCAGCAGACCCACAGGGACCAATGAGCAGTTCTTC.

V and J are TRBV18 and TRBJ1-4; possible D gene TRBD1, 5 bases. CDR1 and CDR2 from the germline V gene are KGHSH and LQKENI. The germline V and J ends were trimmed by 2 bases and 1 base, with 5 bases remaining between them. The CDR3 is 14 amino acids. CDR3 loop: CASSPDRTNEKLFF. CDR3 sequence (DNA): TGTGCCAGCTCACCAGACAGAACTAATGAAAAACTGTTTTTT.

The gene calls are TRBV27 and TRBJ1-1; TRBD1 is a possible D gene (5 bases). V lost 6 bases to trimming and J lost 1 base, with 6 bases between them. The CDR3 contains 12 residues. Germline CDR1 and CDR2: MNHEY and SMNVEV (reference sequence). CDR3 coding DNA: TGTGCCAGCAGGCAGGGGAACACTGAAGCTTTCTTT. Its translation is CASRQGNTEAFF.

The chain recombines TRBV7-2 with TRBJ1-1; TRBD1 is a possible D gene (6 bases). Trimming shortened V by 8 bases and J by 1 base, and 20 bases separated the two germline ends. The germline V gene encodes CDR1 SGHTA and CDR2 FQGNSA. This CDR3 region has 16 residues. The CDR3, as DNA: TGTGCCAGCGCTTATTGGGGGGGCGCGGGGAACACTGAAGCTTTCTTT. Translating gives CASAYWGGAGNTEAFF. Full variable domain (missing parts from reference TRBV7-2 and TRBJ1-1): GAGVSQSPSNKVTEKGKDVELRCDPISGHTALYWYRQSLGQGLEFLIYFQGNSAPDKSGLPSDRFSAERTGGSVSTLTIQRTQQEDSAVYLCASAYWGGAGNTEAFFGQGTRLTVV.

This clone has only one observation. The CDR3 coding sequence is TGTGCCGGGGGGATAGGGTCGAAAACTGAAGCTTTCTTT. This encodes CAGGIGSKTEAFF. This chain joins TRBV6-5 and TRBJ1-1; D possibly corresponds to TRBD1 (5 bases). This CDR3 is built from 13 residues. The V gene lost 11 bases and the J gene lost 5 bases, with 18 bases spanning the gap. Germline CDR1 and CDR2: MNHEY and SVGAGI.

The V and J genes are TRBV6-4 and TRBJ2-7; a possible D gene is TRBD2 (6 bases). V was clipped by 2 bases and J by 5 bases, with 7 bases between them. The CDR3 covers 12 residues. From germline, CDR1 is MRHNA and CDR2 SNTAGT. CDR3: CASSDQRDEQYV. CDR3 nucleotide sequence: TGTGCCAGCAGTGACCAGCGGGACGAGCAGTACGTC.

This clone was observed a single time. The CDR3 here is CASSQERQGENYGYTF. The CDR3 DNA follows: TGTGCCAGCAGCCAAGAACGACAGGGGGAGAACTATGGCTACACCTTC. The V and J genes are TRBV4-2 and TRBJ1-2, with TRBD1 matching 9 bases. Germline V CDR1 and CDR2: LGHNA, YNFKEQ. After removal of 0 bases from V and 2 bases from J, the junction contained 4 bases not matched to a gene. The CDR3 has 16 residues.

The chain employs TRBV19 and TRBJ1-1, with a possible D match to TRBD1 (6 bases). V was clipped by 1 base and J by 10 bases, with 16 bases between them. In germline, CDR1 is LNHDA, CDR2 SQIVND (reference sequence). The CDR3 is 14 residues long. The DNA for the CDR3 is TGTGCCAGTAGTATAGGGTCAACAGGGTTAGGAGCTTTCTTT. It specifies CASSIGSTGLGAFF.

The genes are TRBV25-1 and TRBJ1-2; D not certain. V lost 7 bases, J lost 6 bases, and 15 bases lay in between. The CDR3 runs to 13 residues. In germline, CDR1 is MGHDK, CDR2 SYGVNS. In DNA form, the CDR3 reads TGTGCCAGCACTGAGTGGGCGGGGAATGGCTACACCTTC. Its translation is CASTEWAGNGYTF.

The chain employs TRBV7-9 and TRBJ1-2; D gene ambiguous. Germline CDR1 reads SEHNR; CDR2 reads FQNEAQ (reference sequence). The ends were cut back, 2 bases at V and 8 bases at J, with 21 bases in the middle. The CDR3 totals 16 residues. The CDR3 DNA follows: TGTGCCAGCAGCTTACCGCCGGAAGAGGGCATTGGGGGCTACACCTTC. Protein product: CASSLPPEEGIGGYTF.

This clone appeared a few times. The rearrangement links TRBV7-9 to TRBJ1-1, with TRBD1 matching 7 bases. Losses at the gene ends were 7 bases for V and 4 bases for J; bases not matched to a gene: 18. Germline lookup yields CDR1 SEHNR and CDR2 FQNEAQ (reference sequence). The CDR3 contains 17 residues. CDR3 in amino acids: CASNMGKTGLFGTEAFF. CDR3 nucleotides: TGTGCCAGCAATATGGGTAAGACAGGGTTGTTCGGCACTGAAGCTTTCTTT. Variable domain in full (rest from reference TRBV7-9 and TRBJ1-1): DTGVSQNPRHKITKRGQNVTFRCDPISEHNRLYWYRQTLGQGPEFLTYFQNEAQLEKSRLLSDRFSAERPKGSFSTLEIQRTEQGDSAMYLCASNMGKTGLFGTEAFFGQGTRLTVV.

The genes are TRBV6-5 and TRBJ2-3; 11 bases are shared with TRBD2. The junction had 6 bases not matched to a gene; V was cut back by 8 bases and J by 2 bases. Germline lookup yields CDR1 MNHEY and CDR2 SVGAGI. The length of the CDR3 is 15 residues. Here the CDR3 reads CASCLAGGATDTQYF. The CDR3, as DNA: TGTGCCAGCTGCCTAGCGGGAGGCGCCACAGATACGCAGTATTTT.